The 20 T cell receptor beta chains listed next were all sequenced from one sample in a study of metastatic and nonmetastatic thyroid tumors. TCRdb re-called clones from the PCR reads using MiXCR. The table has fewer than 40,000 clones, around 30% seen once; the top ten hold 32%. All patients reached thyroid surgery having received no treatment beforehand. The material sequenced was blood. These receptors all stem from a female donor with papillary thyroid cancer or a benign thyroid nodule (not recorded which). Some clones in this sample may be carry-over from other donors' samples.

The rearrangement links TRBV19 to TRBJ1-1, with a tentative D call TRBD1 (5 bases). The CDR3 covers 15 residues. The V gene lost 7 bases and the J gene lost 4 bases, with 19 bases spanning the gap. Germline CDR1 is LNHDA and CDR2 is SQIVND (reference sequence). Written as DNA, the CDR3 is TGTGCCAGTATGTTGGGGTCCTTCGGGGGCACTGAAGCTTTCTTT. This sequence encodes CASMLGSFGGTEAFF.

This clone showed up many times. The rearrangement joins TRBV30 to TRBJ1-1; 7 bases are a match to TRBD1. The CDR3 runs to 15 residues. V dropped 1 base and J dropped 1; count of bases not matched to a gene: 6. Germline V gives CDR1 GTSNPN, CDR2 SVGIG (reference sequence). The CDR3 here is CAWSERGQRNTEAFF. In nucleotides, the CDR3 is TGTGCCTGGAGTGAAAGGGGGCAAAGGAACACTGAAGCTTTCTTT.

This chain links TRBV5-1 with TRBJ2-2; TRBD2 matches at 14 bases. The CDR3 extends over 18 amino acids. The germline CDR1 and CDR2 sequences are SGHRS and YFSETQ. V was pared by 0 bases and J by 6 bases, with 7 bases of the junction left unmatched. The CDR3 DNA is TGCGCCAGCAGCTTGGCTGGGACTAGCGGGAGATATTCCGGGGAGCTGTTTTTT. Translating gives CASSLAGTSGRYSGELFF.

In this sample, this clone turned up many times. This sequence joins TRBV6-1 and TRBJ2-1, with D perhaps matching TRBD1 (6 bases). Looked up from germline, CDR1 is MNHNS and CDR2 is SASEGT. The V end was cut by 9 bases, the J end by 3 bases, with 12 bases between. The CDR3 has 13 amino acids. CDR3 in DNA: TGTGCCAGTGTGGACAGATACTACAATGAGCAGTTCTTC. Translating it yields CASVDRYYNEQFF.

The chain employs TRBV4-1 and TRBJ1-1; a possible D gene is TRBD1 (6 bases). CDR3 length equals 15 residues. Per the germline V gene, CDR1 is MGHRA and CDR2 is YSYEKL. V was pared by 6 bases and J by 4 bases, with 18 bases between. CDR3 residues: CASRPRTGQSTEAFF. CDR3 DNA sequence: TGCGCCAGCAGGCCTCGAACAGGACAGAGCACTGAAGCTTTCTTT.

CDR3 coding DNA: TGTGCCAGCAGCTTAAGGGTAACGGACAGTACGAGCTACACCTTC. This gives the protein CASSLRVTDSTSYTF. The chain has TRBV7-2 and TRBJ1-2, with a weak D call TRBD1 (6 bases). CDR1 and CDR2 (germline): SGHTA, FQGNSA. Trimming took off 2 bases at V and 9 bases at J, with 19 bases between the two ends. This CDR3 spans 15 amino acids.

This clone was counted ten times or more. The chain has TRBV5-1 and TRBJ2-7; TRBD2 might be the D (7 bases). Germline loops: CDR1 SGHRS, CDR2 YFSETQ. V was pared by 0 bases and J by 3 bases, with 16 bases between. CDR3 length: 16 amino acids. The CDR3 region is CASSLAGGPSDYEQYF. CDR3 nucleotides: TGCGCCAGCAGCTTGGCCGGGGGGCCGAGCGACTACGAGCAGTACTTC.

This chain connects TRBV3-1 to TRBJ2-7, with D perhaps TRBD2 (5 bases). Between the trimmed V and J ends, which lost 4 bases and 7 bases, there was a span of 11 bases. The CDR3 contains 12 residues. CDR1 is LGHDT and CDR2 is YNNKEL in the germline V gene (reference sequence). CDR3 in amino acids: CASSPPGVEQYF. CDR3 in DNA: TGTGCCAGCAGCCCGCCCGGGGTGGAGCAGTACTTC.

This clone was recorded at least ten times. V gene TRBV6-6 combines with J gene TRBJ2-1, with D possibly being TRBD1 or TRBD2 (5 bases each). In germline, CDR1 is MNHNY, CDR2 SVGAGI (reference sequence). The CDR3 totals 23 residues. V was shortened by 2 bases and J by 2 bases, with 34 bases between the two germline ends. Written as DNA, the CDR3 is TGTGCCAGCAGTTACACCAGCCTACGGGCGCCGTTCGGGACGTCCTCGCCCTACAATGAGCAGTTCTTC. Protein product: CASSYTSLRAPFGTSSPYNEQFF.

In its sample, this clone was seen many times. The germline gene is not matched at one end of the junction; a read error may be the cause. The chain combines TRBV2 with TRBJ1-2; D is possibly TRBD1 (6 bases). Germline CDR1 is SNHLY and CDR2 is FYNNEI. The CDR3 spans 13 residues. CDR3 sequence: CASSDQGNFGYTF. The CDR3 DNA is TGTGCCAGCAGTGATCAGGGGAACTTTGGCTACACCTTC.

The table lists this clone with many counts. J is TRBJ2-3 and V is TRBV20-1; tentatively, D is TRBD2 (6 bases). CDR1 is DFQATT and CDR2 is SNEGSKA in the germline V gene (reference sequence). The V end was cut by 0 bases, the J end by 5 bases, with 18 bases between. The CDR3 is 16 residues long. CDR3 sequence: CSARDLGASEIDTQYF. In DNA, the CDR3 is TGCAGTGCTAGAGATTTAGGTGCTAGCGAAATAGATACGCAGTATTTT.

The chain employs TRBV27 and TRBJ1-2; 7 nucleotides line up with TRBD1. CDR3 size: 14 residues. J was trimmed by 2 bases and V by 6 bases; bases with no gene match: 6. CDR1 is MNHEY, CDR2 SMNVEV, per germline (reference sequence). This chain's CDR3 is CASRRDSENYGYTF. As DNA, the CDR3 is TGTGCCAGCAGACGGGACAGCGAGAACTATGGCTACACCTTC.

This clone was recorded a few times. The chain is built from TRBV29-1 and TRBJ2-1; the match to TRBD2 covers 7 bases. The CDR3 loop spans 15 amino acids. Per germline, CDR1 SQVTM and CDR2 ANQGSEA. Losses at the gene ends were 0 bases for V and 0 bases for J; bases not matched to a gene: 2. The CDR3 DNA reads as TGCAGCGTTGAAGAGGGGGGGGGCTCCTACAATGAGCAGTTCTTC. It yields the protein CSVEEGGGSYNEQFF.

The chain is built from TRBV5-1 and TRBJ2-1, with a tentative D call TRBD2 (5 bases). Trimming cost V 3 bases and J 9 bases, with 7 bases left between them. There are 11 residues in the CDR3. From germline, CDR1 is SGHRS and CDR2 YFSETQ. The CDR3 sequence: CASSSGIEQFF. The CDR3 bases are TGCGCCAGCAGCTCCGGGATTGAGCAGTTCTTC. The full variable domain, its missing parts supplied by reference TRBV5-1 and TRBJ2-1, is KAGVTQTPRYLIKTRGQQVTLSCSPISGHRSVSWYQQTPGQGLQFLFEYFSETQRNKGNFPGRFSGRQFSNSRSEMNVSTLELGDSALYLCASSSGIEQFFGPGTRLTVL.

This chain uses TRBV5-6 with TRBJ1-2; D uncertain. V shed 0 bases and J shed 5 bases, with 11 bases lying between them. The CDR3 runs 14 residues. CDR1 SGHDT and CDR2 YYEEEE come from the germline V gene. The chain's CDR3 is CASSLGRPGYGYTF. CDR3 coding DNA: TGTGCCAGCAGCTTGGGACGCCCTGGGTATGGCTACACCTTC.

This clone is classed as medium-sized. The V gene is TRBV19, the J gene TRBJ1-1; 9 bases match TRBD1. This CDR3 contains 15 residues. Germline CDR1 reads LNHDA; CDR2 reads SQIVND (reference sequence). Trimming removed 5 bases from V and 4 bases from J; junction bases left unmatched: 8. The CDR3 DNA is TGTGCCAGTAGTCCGAGGACAGGGGATTTCACTGAAGCTTTCTTT. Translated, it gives CASSPRTGDFTEAFF.

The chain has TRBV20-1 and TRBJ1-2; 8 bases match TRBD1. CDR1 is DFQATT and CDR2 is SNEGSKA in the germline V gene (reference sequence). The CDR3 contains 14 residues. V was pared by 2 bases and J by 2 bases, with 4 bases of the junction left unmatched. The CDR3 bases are TGCAGTGCTAGACGGACAGGGCTCAACTATGGCTACACCTTC. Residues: CSARRTGLNYGYTF.

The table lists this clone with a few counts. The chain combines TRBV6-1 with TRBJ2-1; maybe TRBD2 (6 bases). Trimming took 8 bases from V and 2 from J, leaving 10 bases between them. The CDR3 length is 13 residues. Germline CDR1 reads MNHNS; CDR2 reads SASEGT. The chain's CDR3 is CASGRPTYNEQFF. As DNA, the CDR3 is TGTGCCAGCGGGAGGCCCACCTACAATGAGCAGTTCTTC.

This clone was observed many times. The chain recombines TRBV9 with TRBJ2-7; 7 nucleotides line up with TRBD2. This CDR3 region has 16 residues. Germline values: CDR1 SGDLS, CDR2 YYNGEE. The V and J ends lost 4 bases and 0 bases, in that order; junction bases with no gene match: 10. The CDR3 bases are TGTGCCAGCAGCCCCGGGGGAGGGGTCTTCTCCTACGAGCAGTACTTC. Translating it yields CASSPGGGVFSYEQYF.

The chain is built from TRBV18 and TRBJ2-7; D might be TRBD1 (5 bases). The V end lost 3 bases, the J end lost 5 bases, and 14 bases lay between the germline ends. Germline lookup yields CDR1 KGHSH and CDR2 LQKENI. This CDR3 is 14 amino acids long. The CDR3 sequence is CASSPDSSAHEQYF. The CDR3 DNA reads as TGTGCCAGCTCACCCGACAGCTCCGCCCACGAGCAGTACTTC.